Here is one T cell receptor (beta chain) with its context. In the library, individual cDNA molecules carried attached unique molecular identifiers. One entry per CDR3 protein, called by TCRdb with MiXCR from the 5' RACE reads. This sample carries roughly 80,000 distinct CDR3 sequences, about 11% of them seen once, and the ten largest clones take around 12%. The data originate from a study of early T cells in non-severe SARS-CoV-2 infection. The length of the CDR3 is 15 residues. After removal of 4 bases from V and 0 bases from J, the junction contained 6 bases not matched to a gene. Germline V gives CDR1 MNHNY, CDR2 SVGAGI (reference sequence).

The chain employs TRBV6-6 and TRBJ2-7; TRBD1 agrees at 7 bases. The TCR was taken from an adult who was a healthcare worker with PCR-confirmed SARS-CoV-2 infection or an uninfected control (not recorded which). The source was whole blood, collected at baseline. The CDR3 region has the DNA TGTGCCAGCAGTTTTAACAGGGGAAGCTCCTACGAGCAGTACTTC. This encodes CASSFNRGSSYEQYF.